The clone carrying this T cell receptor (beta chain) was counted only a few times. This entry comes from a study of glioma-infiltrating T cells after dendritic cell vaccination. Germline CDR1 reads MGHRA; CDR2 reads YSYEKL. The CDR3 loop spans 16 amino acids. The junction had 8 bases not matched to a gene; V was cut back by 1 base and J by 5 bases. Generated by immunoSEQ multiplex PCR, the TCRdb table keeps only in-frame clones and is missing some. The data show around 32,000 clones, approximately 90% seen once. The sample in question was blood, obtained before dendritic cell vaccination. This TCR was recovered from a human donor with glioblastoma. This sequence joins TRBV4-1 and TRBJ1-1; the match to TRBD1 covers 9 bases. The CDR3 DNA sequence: TGCGCCAGCAGCCAAGTCCCCTACAGGGGGCCAACTGAAGCTTTCTTT. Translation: CASSQVPYRGPTEAFF.